Reported below is one T cell receptor beta chain. What this receptor recognizes is not known. Within one base of it there is no much larger clone, and no base qualities were kept. This entry belongs to a study of beta chain features in type 1 diabetes (dated by TCRdb to the late 2010s). Broadly, across the study: Mean age, gender distribution, total cell number and subset yield were not different between patients and healthy donors. A total of roughly 100 million sorted cells were examined across all samples, and the number of cells per subset was strongly correlated with RNA yield. The study compared the TCRB repertoires of sorted circulating CD4+ T cell subsets in recently diagnosed type 1 diabetes patients with those in matched healthy donors. Whereas all 28 donors provided naive and central memory subsets, regulatory and stem cell-like memory subsets were isolated from just 8 patients and roughly 8 healthy donors. The research as a whole found: Shorter templates might be favored by PCR, yet because patient and control samples were amplified and corrected together, any such skew would affect both groups equally. A moderate but significant shortening of TCRB CDR3 length was observed in type 1 diabetes patients in all four CD4+ subsets. Because cDNA was sequenced instead of genomic DNA, activated cells with high expression could be over-represented, although the groups did not differ in activation or CD3 levels. Because small numbers of individuals were included in the HLA sub-analyses, any influence of HLA type on TCRB rearrangement was left unresolved. Naive, central memory and regulatory TCRB repertoires appeared to be more similar among patients than among healthy donors. Patients with type 1 diabetes made fewer insertions and deleted more nucleotides at VDJ recombination sites, implying thymic rearrangement abnormalities.

The entire isolated RNA was reverse transcribed using the High Capacity cDNA Reverse Transcription Kit, and thus expressed TCRB transcripts were sequenced. Deep immunoSEQ sequencing was performed on naive, central memory and regulatory T cell samples, with an average of around 3.5 million total reads per sample. Sorted cells were lysed in RLT buffer, and RNA was extracted using DNase-treated RNeasy Micro or Mini kits according to cell number. To prevent cross-contamination, each cell subset was processed individually, whereas patient and healthy donor samples were processed jointly. TCRB sequences were amplified from cDNA with the immunoSEQ multiplex PCR, producing 87-bp fragments spanning the CDR3 region. The amplicons were sequenced using the Illumina HiSeq platform. The authors' pipeline ran thus. PCR bias was computationally corrected using synthetic template baselines, reads within Hamming distance 2 were collapsed, and singletons that could not be merged were discarded. Reads were aligned to IMGT to assign V, D and J genes, CDR3 length, and insertions or deletions at six rearrangement sites. Within each subset, clonotype counts were normalized to the number of sorted cells before true diversity and Gini coefficients were calculated with the tcR R package. Repertoire sharing was quantified using the overlap coefficient calculated on TCRB nucleotide sequences. The table comes from immuneACCESS by way of TCRdb, which keeps in-frame sequences with V and J called. Part of the clones is missing from these tables; in studies checked, under half for an unresolved V gene and the rest for unknown reasons. V, J and clone size derive from that table, while D and trimming were established from the DNA sequence. This sample holds under 250,000 clones; about 26% were observed only once. Of the sample, 4% is held by the ten largest clones.

CDR1 and CDR2, looked up from the germline V gene, are MNHEY and SVGAGI. The trim is 0 bases for V and 10 bases for J, with a gap of 16 bases between the germline ends. Counted from cysteine to phenylalanine, this CDR3 has 15 amino acids. The kept DNA is CDR3 alone, 45 bases in frame from the first base. Each donor gave one peripheral blood draw, averaging approximately 0.12 L, which was collected into heparinised tubes. A BD FACSAria II and a panel including CD45RO, CCR7, CD25, CD127, CD95 and CD27 were used to sort naive, central memory, regulatory and stem cell-like memory CD4+ T cells. Every sorted population had a purity above 98%. Right away, PBMCs were isolated by Lymphoprep density gradient centrifugation and were stained directly, with no culture step. So that batch effects would be minimized, each experiment stained and sorted samples in pairs, pairing one healthy donor with one patient.

The sequence is built from TRBV6-5 and TRBJ2-1; the D gene assignment is perhaps TRBD1 or TRBD2, with each matching 5 bases. What was sequenced was central memory CD4+ T cells from blood. The origin of this receptor is a man between 25 and 39 years old in good health. The CDR3 region: CASSYSIAGTQEQFF. The bases are TGTGCCAGCAGTTACTCGATCGCCGGGACCCAGGAGCAGTTCTTC.